Given below is one TCR beta chain in context. This record comes from a study of OX40 agonist ivuxolimab in advanced cancers. CDR3 size: 15 residues. Germline CDR1 reads SGHNT; CDR2 reads YYREEE (reference sequence). V shed 5 bases and J 0 bases; nucleotides not matched to a gene: 7. Using immunoSEQ multiplex PCR, the repertoire was profiled, and TCRdb retains in-frame clones only, with some absent. Found here are about 62,000 clones, approximately 79% of them singletons; the top ten hold about a tenth. The clonotype was recovered from an adult with an advanced solid tumor such as melanoma, head and neck, liver or kidney cancer. The sequences come from CD4+ or CD8+ T cells sorted from blood, collected in a trial of the OX40 agonist ivuxolimab. The chain employs TRBV5-4 and TRBJ1-1; 7 bases line up with TRBD1. CDR3 bases: TGTGCCAGCAGGGCGGGACAGCAACTGAACACTGAAGCTTTCTTT. Protein sequence: CASRAGQQLNTEAFF. The full variable domain, with the rest looked up from reference TRBV5-4 and TRBJ1-1, is ETGVTQSPTHLIKTRGQQVTLRCSSQSGHNTVSWYQQALGQGPQFIFQYYREEENGRGNFPPRFSGLQFPNYSSELNVNALELDDSALYLCASRAGQQLNTEAFFGQGTRLTVV.